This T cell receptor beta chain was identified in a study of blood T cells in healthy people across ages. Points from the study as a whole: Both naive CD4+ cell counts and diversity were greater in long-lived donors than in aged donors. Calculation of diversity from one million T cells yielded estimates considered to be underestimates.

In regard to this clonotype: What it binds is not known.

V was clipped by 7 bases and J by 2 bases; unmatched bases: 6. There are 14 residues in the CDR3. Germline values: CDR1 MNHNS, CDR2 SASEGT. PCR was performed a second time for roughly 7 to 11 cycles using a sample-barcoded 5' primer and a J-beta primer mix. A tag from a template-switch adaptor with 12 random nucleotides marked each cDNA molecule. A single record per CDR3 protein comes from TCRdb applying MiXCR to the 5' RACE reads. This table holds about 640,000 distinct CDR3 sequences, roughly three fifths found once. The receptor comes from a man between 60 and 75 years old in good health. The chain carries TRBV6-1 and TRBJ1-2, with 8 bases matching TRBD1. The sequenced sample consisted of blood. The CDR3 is CASIKNRGNYGYTF. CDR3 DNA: TGTGCCAGCATAAAGAACAGGGGGAACTATGGCTACACCTTC.